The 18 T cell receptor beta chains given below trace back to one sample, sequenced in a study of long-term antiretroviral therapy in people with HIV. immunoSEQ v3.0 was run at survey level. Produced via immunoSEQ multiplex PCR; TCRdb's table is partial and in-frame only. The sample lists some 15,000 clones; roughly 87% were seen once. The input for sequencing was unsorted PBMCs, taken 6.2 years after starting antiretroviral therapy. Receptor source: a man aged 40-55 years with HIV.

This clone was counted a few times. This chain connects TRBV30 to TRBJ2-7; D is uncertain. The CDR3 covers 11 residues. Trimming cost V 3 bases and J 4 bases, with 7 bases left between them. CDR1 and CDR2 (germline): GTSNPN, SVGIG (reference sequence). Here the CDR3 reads CAWSLSYEQYF. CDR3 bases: TGTGCCTGGAGCCTCAGTTACGAGCAGTACTTC.

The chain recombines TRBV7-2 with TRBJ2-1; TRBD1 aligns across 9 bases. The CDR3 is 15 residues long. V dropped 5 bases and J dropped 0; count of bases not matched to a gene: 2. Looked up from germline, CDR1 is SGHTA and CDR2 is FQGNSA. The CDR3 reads CASSKTGGSYNEQFF. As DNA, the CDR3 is TGTGCCAGCAGCAAGACAGGGGGCTCCTACAATGAGCAGTTCTTC.

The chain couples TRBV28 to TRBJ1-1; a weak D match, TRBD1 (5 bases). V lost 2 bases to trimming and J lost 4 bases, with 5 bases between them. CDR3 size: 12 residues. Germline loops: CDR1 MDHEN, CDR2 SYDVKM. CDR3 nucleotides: TGTGCCAGCAGTTTAACAGGCACTGAAGCTTTCTTT. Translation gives CASSLTGTEAFF.

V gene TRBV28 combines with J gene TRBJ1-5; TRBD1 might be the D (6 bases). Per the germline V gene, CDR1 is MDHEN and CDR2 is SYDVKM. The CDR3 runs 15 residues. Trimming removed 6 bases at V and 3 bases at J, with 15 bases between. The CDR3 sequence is CASRAGQIYNQPQHF. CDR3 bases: TGTGCCAGCAGGGCCGGACAGATCTACAATCAGCCCCAGCATTTT.

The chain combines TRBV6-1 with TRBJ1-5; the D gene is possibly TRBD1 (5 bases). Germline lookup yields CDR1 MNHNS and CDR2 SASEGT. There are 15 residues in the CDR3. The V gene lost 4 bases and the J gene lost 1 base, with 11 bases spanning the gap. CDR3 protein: CASSGGQLSNQPQHF. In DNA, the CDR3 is TGTGCCAGCAGTGGGGGCCAGCTAAGCAATCAGCCCCAGCATTTT.

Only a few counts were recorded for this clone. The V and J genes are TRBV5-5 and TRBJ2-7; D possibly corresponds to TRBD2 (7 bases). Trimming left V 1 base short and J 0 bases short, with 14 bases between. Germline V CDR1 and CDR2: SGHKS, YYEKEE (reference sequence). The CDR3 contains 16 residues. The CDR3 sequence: CASSLLLGGASYEQYF. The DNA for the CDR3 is TGTGCCAGCAGCTTGCTACTTGGGGGGGCCTCCTACGAGCAGTACTTC.

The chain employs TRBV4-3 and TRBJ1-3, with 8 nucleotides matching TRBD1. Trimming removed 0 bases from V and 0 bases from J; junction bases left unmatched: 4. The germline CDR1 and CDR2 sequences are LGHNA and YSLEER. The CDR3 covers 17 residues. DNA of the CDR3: TGCGCCAGCAGCCAAGATACTACAGGGGGCTCTGGAAACACCATATATTTT. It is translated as CASSQDTTGGSGNTIYF.

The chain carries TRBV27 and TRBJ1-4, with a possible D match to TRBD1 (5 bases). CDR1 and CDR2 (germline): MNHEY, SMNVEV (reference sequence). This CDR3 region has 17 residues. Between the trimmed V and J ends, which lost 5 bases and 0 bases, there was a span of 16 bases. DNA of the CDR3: TGTGCCAGCAGTCACCTAATGACAGACGCAACTAATGAAAAACTGTTTTTT. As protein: CASSHLMTDATNEKLFF.

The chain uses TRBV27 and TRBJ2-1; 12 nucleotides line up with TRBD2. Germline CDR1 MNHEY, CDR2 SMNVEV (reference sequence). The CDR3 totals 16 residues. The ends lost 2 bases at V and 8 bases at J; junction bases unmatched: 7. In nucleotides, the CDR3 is TGTGCCAGCAGTTTACCGACTAGCGGGAGTGTAGATGAGCAGTTCTTC. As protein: CASSLPTSGSVDEQFF.

The CDR3 reads CSVPMMGGTDTQYF. CDR3 bases: TGCAGCGTCCCCATGATGGGAGGCACAGATACGCAGTATTTT. The rearrangement links TRBV29-1 to TRBJ2-3, with a weak D call TRBD2 (5 bases). V lost 6 bases and J lost 1, with 14 bases in between. The CDR3 sequence is 14 residues long. Germline V gene sequence: CDR1 SQVTM, CDR2 ANQGSEA.

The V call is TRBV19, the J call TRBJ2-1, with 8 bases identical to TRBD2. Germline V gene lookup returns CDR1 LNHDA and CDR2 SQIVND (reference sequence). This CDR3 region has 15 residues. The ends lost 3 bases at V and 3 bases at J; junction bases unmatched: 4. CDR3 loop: CASSIGLAGYNEQFF. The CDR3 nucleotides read TGTGCCAGTAGTATCGGGCTAGCGGGCTACAATGAGCAGTTCTTC. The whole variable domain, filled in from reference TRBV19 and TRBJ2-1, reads DGGITQSPKYLFRKEGQNVTLSCEQNLNHDAMYWYRQDPGQGLRLIYYSQIVNDFQKGDIAEGYSVSREKKESFPLTVTSAQKNPTAFYLCASSIGLAGYNEQFFGPGTRLTVL.

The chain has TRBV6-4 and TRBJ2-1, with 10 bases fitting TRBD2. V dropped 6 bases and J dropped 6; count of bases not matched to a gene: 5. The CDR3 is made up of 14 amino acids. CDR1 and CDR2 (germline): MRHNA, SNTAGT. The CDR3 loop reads CASSPSGRFNEQFF. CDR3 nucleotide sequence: TGTGCCAGCAGCCCTAGCGGGAGATTCAATGAGCAGTTCTTC.

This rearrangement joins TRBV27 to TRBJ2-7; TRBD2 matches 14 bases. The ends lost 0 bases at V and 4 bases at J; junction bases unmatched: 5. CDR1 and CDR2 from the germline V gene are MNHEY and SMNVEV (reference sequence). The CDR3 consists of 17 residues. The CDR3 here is CASSLSAGLAGVYEQYF. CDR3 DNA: TGTGCCAGCAGTTTATCGGCGGGACTAGCGGGAGTATACGAGCAGTACTTC.

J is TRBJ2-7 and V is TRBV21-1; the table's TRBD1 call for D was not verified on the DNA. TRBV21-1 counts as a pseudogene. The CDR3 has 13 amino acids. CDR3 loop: CASIRGGPYEQYF. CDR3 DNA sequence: TGTGCCAGCATCCGAGGGGGTCCCTACGAGCAGTACTTC.

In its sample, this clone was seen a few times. CDR3 DNA: TGCGCCAGCAGCGTACATACCGGGACAGCTTACGAGCAGTACTTC. This gives the protein CASSVHTGTAYEQYF. The genes are TRBV5-1 and TRBJ2-7; 7 bases line up with TRBD1. The CDR3 covers 15 residues. The germline CDR1 and CDR2 sequences are SGHRS and YFSETQ. V was clipped by 4 bases and J by 4 bases; unmatched bases: 11.

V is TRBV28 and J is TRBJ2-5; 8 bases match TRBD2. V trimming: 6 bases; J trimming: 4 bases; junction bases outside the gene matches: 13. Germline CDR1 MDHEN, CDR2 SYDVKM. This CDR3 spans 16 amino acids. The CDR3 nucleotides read TGTGCCAGCAGCATGCCGGGAGGGGGGATTTTAGAGACCCAGTACTTC. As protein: CASSMPGGGILETQYF.

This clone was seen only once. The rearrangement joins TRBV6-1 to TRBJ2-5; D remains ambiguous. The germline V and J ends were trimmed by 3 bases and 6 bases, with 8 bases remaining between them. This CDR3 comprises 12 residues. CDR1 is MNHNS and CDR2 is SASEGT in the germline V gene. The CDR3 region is CASSDSTQTQYF. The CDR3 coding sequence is TGTGCCAGCAGTGACAGCACGCAGACCCAGTACTTC.

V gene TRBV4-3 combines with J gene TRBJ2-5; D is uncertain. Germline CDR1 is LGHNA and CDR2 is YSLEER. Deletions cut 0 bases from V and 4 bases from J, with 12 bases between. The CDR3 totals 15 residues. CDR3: CASSQDAGPRETQYF. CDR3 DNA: TGCGCCAGCAGCCAAGATGCAGGTCCCAGAGAGACCCAGTACTTC.